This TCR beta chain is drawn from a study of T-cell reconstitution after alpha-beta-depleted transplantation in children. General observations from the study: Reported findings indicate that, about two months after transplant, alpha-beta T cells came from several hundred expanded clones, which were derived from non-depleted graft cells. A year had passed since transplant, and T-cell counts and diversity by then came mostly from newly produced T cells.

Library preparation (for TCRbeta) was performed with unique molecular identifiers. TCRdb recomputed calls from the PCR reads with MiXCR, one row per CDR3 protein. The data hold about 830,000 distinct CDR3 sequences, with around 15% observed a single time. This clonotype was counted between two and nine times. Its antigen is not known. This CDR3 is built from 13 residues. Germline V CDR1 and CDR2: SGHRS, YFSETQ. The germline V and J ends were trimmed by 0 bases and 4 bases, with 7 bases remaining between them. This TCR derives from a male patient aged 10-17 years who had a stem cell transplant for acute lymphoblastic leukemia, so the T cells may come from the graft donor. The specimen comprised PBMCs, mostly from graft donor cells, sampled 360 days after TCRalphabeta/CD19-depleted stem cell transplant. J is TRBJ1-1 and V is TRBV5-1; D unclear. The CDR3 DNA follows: TGCGCCAGCAGCTTGGATGTTGGCACTGAAGCTTTCTTT. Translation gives CASSLDVGTEAFF.